The 13 T cell receptor beta chains below come from one sample, sequenced in a study of beta chain features in type 1 diabetes. As every portion of the isolated RNA was reverse transcribed, the sequencing read expressed TCRB transcripts. TCRdb's table, derived via immunoSEQ multiplex PCR, lists solely in-frame clones and lacks some. There are under 350,000 clones in the sample; approximately 8.1% occur only once, and approximately 0.99% lies in the top ten. The specimen sequenced was central memory CD4+ T cells from blood. These TCRs come from a woman between 18 and 29 years old in good health.

This clone was observed at least ten times. The V call is TRBV14, the J call TRBJ2-7, with 8 positions matching TRBD2. The V gene end was trimmed by 1 base and the J gene end by 6 bases; junction bases not matched to a gene: 8. Germline CDR1 and CDR2: SGHDN and FVKESK. This CDR3 contains 15 residues. The CDR3: CASSQVLGRASEQYF. The CDR3 coding sequence is TGTGCCAGCAGCCAAGTTCTCGGGAGGGCAAGCGAGCAGTACTTC.

This clone was detected many times. The CDR3 DNA is TGTGCCAGCAGTTTAAGTAGGGTGGGGAATCAGCCCCAGCATTTT. Amino acid sequence: CASSLSRVGNQPQHF. The V and J genes are TRBV27 and TRBJ1-5; D gene unclear. Germline CDR1 MNHEY, CDR2 SMNVEV (reference sequence). The CDR3 length is 15 residues. The germline V and J ends were trimmed by 2 bases and 4 bases, with 12 bases remaining between them.

This clone was seen only a few times. The rearrangement uses TRBV6-1 and TRBJ1-6, with D perhaps matching TRBD1 (6 bases). Trimming left V 1 base short and J 7 bases short, with 11 bases between. In germline, CDR1 is MNHNS, CDR2 SASEGT. This CDR3 is 15 amino acids long. Written as DNA, the CDR3 is TGTGCCAGCAGTGAAGACAGGGTACTGAATTCACCCCTCCACTTT. Protein: CASSEDRVLNSPLHF.

The sample holds a few counts of this clone. The gene calls are TRBV10-3 and TRBJ2-3; 9 bases are a match to TRBD2. The trim removed 3 bases at V and 5 bases at J, leaving 9 bases unmatched. CDR1 is ENHRY and CDR2 is SYGVKD in the germline V gene. The CDR3 totals 16 residues. CDR3 region: CAISDGGLANEDTQYF. The CDR3 bases are TGTGCCATCAGTGATGGGGGACTAGCAAATGAAGATACGCAGTATTTT.

This chain joins TRBV15 and TRBJ2-1; TRBD2 matches 11 bases. The CDR3 spans 14 residues. With V trimmed by 0 bases and J by 9 bases, 1 base remained unmatched. CDR1 is LNHNV and CDR2 is YYDKDF in the germline V gene (reference sequence). This CDR3 reads CATSRDTSGGEQFF. For the CDR3, the DNA is TGTGCCACCAGCAGAGATACTAGCGGGGGTGAGCAGTTCTTC.

The chain links TRBV7-2 to TRBJ2-5; 9 bases are shared with TRBD2. There are 14 residues in the CDR3. After removal of 5 bases from V and 2 bases from J, the junction contained 3 bases not matched to a gene. Germline lookup yields CDR1 SGHTA and CDR2 FQGNSA. DNA of the CDR3: TGTGCCAGCAGCAGACTAGCGGAACAAGAGACCCAGTACTTC. It is translated as CASSRLAEQETQYF.

This clone was observed a few times. The chain joins TRBV6-1 to TRBJ2-4; unclear D gene. Germline V lookup: CDR1 MNHNS, CDR2 SASEGT. Between the trimmed V and J ends, which lost 6 bases and 8 bases, there was a span of 11 bases. The length of the CDR3 is 12 residues. The DNA for the CDR3 is TGTGCCAGCAGAGGCTCGACGGACATTCAGTACTTC. Its protein product is CASRGSTDIQYF.

This chain joins TRBV7-9 and TRBJ2-1; 11 bases agree with TRBD2. Germline lookup yields CDR1 SEHNR and CDR2 FQNEAQ (reference sequence). V trimming: 5 bases; J trimming: 5 bases; junction bases outside the gene matches: 5. The CDR3 sequence is 15 residues long. CDR3 region: CASSKGLAENNEQFF. CDR3 DNA: TGTGCCAGCAGCAAGGGACTAGCGGAGAACAATGAGCAGTTCTTC.

The chain joins TRBV7-2 to TRBJ1-6; no firm D call. V was shortened by 3 bases and J by 4 bases, with 13 bases between the two germline ends. This CDR3 comprises 16 residues. From germline, CDR1 is SGHTA and CDR2 FQGNSA. The CDR3 DNA sequence: TGTGCCAGCAGCTTGAGAGAACAGACGTATAATTCACCCCTCCACTTT. Amino acids: CASSLREQTYNSPLHF.

The rearrangement uses TRBV5-4 and TRBJ1-2, with 12 positions matching TRBD1. V lost 1 base to trimming and J lost 8 bases; unmatched junction nucleotides: 12. The CDR3 is made up of 17 amino acids. Germline assignment: CDR1 SGHNT and CDR2 YYREEE (reference sequence). CDR3 nucleotide sequence: TGTGCCAGCAGCTTGTTGGGGACAGGGGGCGCAAGCAGGGGCTACACCTTC. Translation: CASSLLGTGGASRGYTF.

The chain employs TRBV7-2 and TRBJ2-3; no definite D call. Deletions cut 1 base from V and 2 bases from J, with 7 bases between. Per the germline V gene, CDR1 is SGHTA and CDR2 is FQGNSA. This CDR3 comprises 14 residues. The CDR3 DNA reads as TGTGCCAGCAGCTTAGGTTACTACACAGATACGCAGTATTTT. This gives the protein CASSLGYYTDTQYF.

Only a few counts were recorded for this clone. V and J are TRBV7-9 and TRBJ2-5, with D maybe TRBD2 (5 bases). The V end lost 2 bases, the J end lost 5 bases, and 18 bases lay between the germline ends. The CDR3 length is 16 residues. Germline CDR1 SEHNR, CDR2 FQNEAQ (reference sequence). The CDR3 DNA is TGTGCCAGCAGCTTAACTAGAGGGCCCTCGTCGGAGACCCAGTACTTC. Protein sequence: CASSLTRGPSSETQYF.

This clone was observed many times. This chain uses TRBV7-9 with TRBJ2-5; 7 nucleotides line up with TRBD1. CDR1 SEHNR and CDR2 FQNEAQ come from the germline V gene (reference sequence). The CDR3 has 17 amino acids. V was clipped by 5 bases and J by 4 bases; unmatched bases: 16. CDR3 loop: CASSLTSPTGLGETQYF. The DNA for the CDR3 is TGTGCCAGCAGCCTCACTTCCCCGACAGGGCTTGGAGAGACCCAGTACTTC.